This TCR beta chain was retrieved from a study of shared clonotypes between healthy human individuals. Only CD45RO-negative cells positively selected for CCR7 counted as naive CD8 cells, so terminally differentiated effector memory CD45RA+ cells were excluded. Among the donors, all were Caucasian adults who lived in Nashville, Tennessee. The CDR3 is 13 amino acids. Germline V CDR1 and CDR2: SGHRS, YFSETQ. With 4 bases removed from V and 5 bases from J, the gap between germline ends came to 9 bases. Some clones are missing from TCRdb's copy, which holds only in-frame ones; the method was immunoSEQ multiplex PCR. The table lists hundreds of thousands of clones, approximately 96% of them singletons. This clone was picked up one time.

This sequence was found in a woman in her twenties or thirties in good health. This chain uses TRBV5-1 with TRBJ2-2; D not resolved. Sequencing was done on a sample of naive CD8+ T cells sorted from blood. Here the CDR3 DNA reads TGCGCCAGCAGCCAAAGCACAACCGGGGAGCTGTTTTTT. As protein: CASSQSTTGELFF.